The 9 T cell receptor beta chains listed next were all sequenced from one sample in a study of T cells in Graves' hyperthyroidism and ophthalmopathy. Amplified TCR beta CDR3 regions came from RNA transcripts. HTBI primers were the set used in a first-round RT-PCR of the TCR CDR3. TCRdb re-derived calls from the multiplex PCR reads in MiXCR, one entry per CDR3 protein. The data contain about 290,000 distinct CDR3 sequences, about an eighth of them singletons. The sample consisted of blood. These receptors were collected from a woman in her 40s with Graves' hyperthyroidism.

The chain combines TRBV11-2 with TRBJ2-6; D possibly uses TRBD1 or TRBD2 (5 bases each). Looked up from germline, CDR1 is SGHAT and CDR2 is FQNNGV. V shed 6 bases and J shed 3 bases, with 24 bases lying between them. The CDR3 loop spans 19 amino acids. CDR3 protein: CASRLINRGRPHGANVLTF. In nucleotides, the CDR3 is TGTGCCAGCAGGTTAATAAATCGGGGCAGGCCTCATGGGGCCAACGTCCTGACTTTC.

This clonotype was recorded at least ten times. This sequence joins TRBV7-9 and TRBJ2-3, with 9 bases identical to TRBD1. The CDR3 consists of 17 residues. Germline V gives CDR1 SEHNR, CDR2 FQNEAQ (reference sequence). Germline trimming cut 4 bases from V and 2 bases from J; bases unmatched to any gene: 10. CDR3 sequence reads: CASSSRVGQGYTDTQYF. The CDR3 DNA sequence: TGTGCCAGCAGCTCGAGGGTCGGACAGGGGTACACAGATACGCAGTATTTT.

This clonotype was seen repeatedly, ten times or more. The rearrangement links TRBV27 to TRBJ2-1; 8 bases fit TRBD2. The CDR3 is 15 residues long. Looked up from germline, CDR1 is MNHEY and CDR2 is SMNVEV (reference sequence). V trimming: 5 bases; J trimming: 5 bases; junction bases outside the gene matches: 8. CDR3 loop: CASSPGTRGDNEQFF. The CDR3 DNA follows: TGTGCCAGCAGTCCAGGGACTAGGGGGGACAATGAGCAGTTCTTC.

This clonotype was observed many times. V usage is TRBV5-8 and J usage is TRBJ2-1; 13 positions agree with TRBD2. The CDR3 sequence is 15 residues long. The germline V gene encodes CDR1 SGHTS and CDR2 YDEGEE. Trimming took 3 bases from V and 10 from J; bases not matched to a gene: 7. This chain's CDR3 is CASSSGTSGTVEQFF. For the CDR3, the DNA is TGTGCCAGCAGCTCAGGGACTAGCGGGACTGTCGAGCAGTTCTTC.

This clonotype came up many times. The V gene is TRBV7-2, the J gene TRBJ2-7; D is uncertain. Germline CDR1 SGHTA, CDR2 FQGNSA. The ends were cut back, 8 bases at V and 4 bases at J, with 12 bases in the middle. This CDR3 spans 12 amino acids. This CDR3 reads CASGSTDYEQYF. The CDR3, as DNA: TGTGCCAGCGGCTCGACCGATTACGAGCAGTACTTC. Combining the CDR3 with reference TRBV7-2 and TRBJ2-7 gives the whole variable domain GAGVSQSPSNKVTEKGKDVELRCDPISGHTALYWYRQSLGQGLEFLIYFQGNSAPDKSGLPSDRFSAERTGGSVSTLTIQRTQQEDSAVYLCASGSTDYEQYFGPGTRLTVT.

In this sample, this clonotype turned up many times. The J gene is TRBJ2-7, the V gene TRBV7-3; 11 bases fit TRBD2. The CDR3 extends over 15 amino acids. The V gene's germline CDR1 is SGHTA and CDR2 FQGTGA. V lost 5 bases and J lost 6; bases outside the gene matches: 9. Written as DNA, the CDR3 is TGTGCCAGCAGCGACGGACTAGCGGGCATTGCCGAGCAGTACTTC. Its translation is CASSDGLAGIAEQYF.

This clonotype was seen at least ten times. V gene TRBV2 combines with J gene TRBJ1-2; a weak D match, TRBD1 (6 bases). V was shortened by 3 bases and J by 8 bases, with 7 bases between the two germline ends. The CDR3 is made up of 11 amino acids. Germline V lookup: CDR1 SNHLY, CDR2 FYNNEI. The CDR3: CASSDGGGYTF. In DNA, the CDR3 is TGTGCCAGCAGTGATGGGGGCGGCTACACCTTC.

In its sample, this clonotype was seen many times. The chain links TRBV27 to TRBJ1-1, with D perhaps TRBD1 (5 bases). V dropped 1 base and J dropped 3 bases, with 15 bases sitting between them. The CDR3 covers 16 residues. Germline assignment: CDR1 MNHEY and CDR2 SMNVEV (reference sequence). The CDR3: CASSLFPGGKYTEAFF. The CDR3 DNA reads TGTGCCAGCAGTTTATTCCCCGGGGGGAAATACACTGAAGCTTTCTTT.

This clonotype was seen many times. The chain uses TRBV20-1 and TRBJ1-1; 8 bases map to TRBD1. Germline CDR1 and CDR2: DFQATT and SNEGSKA (reference sequence). This CDR3 has 13 amino acids. With V trimmed by 6 bases and J by 5 bases, 8 bases remained unmatched. The CDR3 bases are TGCAGTGCCAAAGAAAACAGGGGGACTGAAGCTTTCTTT. It encodes CSAKENRGTEAFF.